This T cell receptor (beta chain) was identified in a study of CD8 T cells in ankylosing spondylitis. The CDR3 extends over 11 amino acids. Trimming shortened V by 8 bases and J by 6 bases, and 7 bases separated the two germline ends. In germline, CDR1 is SNHLY, CDR2 FYNNEI. TCRdb reprocessed the 5' RACE reads via MiXCR and lists one record per CDR3 protein. The data show hundreds of thousands of distinct CDR3 sequences, about 11% seen once. Study-level findings and limits: Reportedly, matched ankylosing spondylitis synovial fluid was significantly enriched for disease-linked clones. One TCR beta motif, made up of 7 or 8 highly homologous variants, appeared characteristic of ankylosing spondylitis blood.

About this clonotype itself: Its cognate antigen is unknown. This may be a read error, as it is one base from a much larger clone.

The TCR originated in a male donor with ankylosing spondylitis. The material sequenced was blood, either unsorted or a sorted T cell fraction (not recorded which). This chain connects TRBV2 to TRBJ2-2; D is unclear. The CDR3: CASRYAGELFF. The CDR3 nucleotides are TGTGCCAGCCGGTACGCCGGGGAGCTGTTTTTT.